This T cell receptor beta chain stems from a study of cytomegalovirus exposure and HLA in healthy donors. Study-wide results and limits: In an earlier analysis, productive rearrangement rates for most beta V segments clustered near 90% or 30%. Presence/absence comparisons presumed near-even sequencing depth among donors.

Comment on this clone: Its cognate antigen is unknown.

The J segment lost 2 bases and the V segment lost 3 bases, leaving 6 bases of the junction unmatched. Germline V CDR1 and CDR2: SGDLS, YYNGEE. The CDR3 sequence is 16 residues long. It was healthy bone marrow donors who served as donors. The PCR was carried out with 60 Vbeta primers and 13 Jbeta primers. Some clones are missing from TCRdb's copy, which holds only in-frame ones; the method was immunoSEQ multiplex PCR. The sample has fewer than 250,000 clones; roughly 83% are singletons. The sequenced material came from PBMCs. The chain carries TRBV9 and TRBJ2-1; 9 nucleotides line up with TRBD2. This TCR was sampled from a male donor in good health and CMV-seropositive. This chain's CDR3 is CASSGSGRAAYNEQFF. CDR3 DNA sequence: TGTGCCAGCAGCGGTAGCGGGAGAGCCGCCTACAATGAGCAGTTCTTC.